Presented here are 12 T cell receptor beta chains from one specimen sequenced in a study of naive CD8 T cells in extremely preterm neonates. Generated by immunoSEQ multiplex PCR, the TCRdb table keeps only in-frame clones and is missing some. The data contain around 25,000 clones, about 91% of them singletons. Findings and limits, study-wide: Relative to older groups, preterm infants had shorter, less trimmed CDR3s with fewer N additions.

Which antigens these TCRs recognize remains unknown. Extremely preterm births at about 23-27 weeks of gestation supplied the samples. The sample was naive CD8+ T cells from cord blood. These receptors were taken from a boy who was born preterm.

This clone was seen more than once but under ten times. The V gene is TRBV27, the J gene TRBJ2-1; TRBD2 aligns across 10 bases. V trimming: 5 bases; J trimming: 2 bases; junction bases outside the gene matches: 0. This CDR3 region has 14 residues. Germline CDR1 and CDR2: MNHEY and SMNVEV (reference sequence). CDR3 in DNA: TGTGCCAGCAGTAGCGGGGGGGCCTACAATGAGCAGTTCTTC. Its protein is CASSSGGAYNEQFF.

This chain links TRBV5-6 with TRBJ1-1; unclear D gene. V was trimmed by 0 bases and J by 0 bases, leaving 3 bases between them. Germline CDR1 SGHDT, CDR2 YYEEEE. The CDR3 loop spans 13 amino acids. The CDR3 nucleotides read TGTGCCAGCAGCTTGGCAGTGAACACTGAAGCTTTCTTT. It codes for CASSLAVNTEAFF.

The chain couples TRBV7-9 to TRBJ2-5; 12 nucleotides align to TRBD2. Germline CDR1 SEHNR, CDR2 FQNEAQ (reference sequence). V shed 3 bases, J shed 5 bases, and the junction held 4 bases outside the gene matches. The CDR3 extends over 15 amino acids. CDR3 DNA: TGTGCCAGCAGCTTGATCGGACTAGCGGGGGAGACCCAGTACTTC. Translation gives CASSLIGLAGETQYF.

This clone was found once. The gene calls are TRBV4-1 and TRBJ2-2; no reliable D call. Per germline, CDR1 MGHRA and CDR2 YSYEKL. Deletions cut 5 bases from V and 5 bases from J, with 3 bases between. The CDR3 has 11 amino acids. CDR3 amino acids: CASSWTGELFF. CDR3 nucleotides: TGCGCCAGCAGCTGGACCGGGGAGCTGTTTTTT.

The J gene is TRBJ1-3, the V gene TRBV5-6, with TRBD1 identical over 8 bases. V trimming: 4 bases; J trimming: 4 bases; junction bases outside the gene matches: 1. This CDR3 comprises 13 residues. Germline CDR1 reads SGHDT; CDR2 reads YYEEEE. CDR3 region: CASSRDRGNTIYF. The CDR3 DNA is TGTGCCAGCAGCCGGGACAGGGGAAACACCATATATTTT.

This sequence joins TRBV21-1 and TRBJ2-3; TRBD1, as called in the table, went unchecked against the DNA. TRBV21-1 is a known pseudogene. This CDR3 is 16 amino acids long. The CDR3, as DNA: TGTGCCAGCAGCAATTGGACAGGGCCCCACACAGATACGCAGTATTTT. Residues: CASSNWTGPHTDTQYF.

The CDR3 bases are TGTGCCAGCAGCGGGACAGGGAGCACAGATACGCAGTATTTT. Translating it yields CASSGTGSTDTQYF. The chain joins TRBV9 to TRBJ2-3; TRBD1 matches at 8 bases. V lost 3 bases and J lost 0; bases outside the gene matches: 0. Germline V lookup: CDR1 SGDLS, CDR2 YYNGEE. The CDR3 totals 14 residues.

The chain couples TRBV7-3 to TRBJ2-7; 8 positions match TRBD2. CDR3 size: 13 residues. From germline, CDR1 is SGHTA and CDR2 FQGTGA. The V gene end was trimmed by 3 bases and the J gene end by 2 bases; junction bases not matched to a gene: 0. The CDR3 sequence: CASSFGGAYEQYF. The CDR3 nucleotides read TGTGCCAGCAGCTTCGGGGGGGCCTACGAGCAGTACTTC.

This chain joins TRBV5-1 and TRBJ2-5; D is perhaps TRBD2 (6 bases). CDR3 length: 13 amino acids. Deletions cut 1 base from V and 5 bases from J, with 9 bases between. Germline V CDR1 and CDR2: SGHRS, YFSETQ. Written as DNA, the CDR3 is TGCGCCAGCAGCTTGTACCGGGGGGAGACCCAGTACTTC. The encoded protein is CASSLYRGETQYF.

For this clone: This sample includes further DNA sequences coding for the same CDR3. The rearrangement uses TRBV27 and TRBJ1-3; tentative D call: TRBD1 (6 bases). Germline V gene data show CDR1 as MNHEY and CDR2 as SMNVEV (reference sequence). V lost 2 bases, J lost 4 bases, and 6 bases lay in between. This CDR3 is built from 13 residues. CDR3 loop: CASSLDRGNTIYF. CDR3 coding DNA: TGTGCCAGCAGTTTAGACAGGGGAAACACCATATATTTT.

The chain is built from TRBV4-1 and TRBJ2-2, with a weak D call TRBD2 (6 bases). V lost 1 base and J lost 1, with 7 bases in between. CDR3 length: 15 residues. Germline assignment: CDR1 MGHRA and CDR2 YSYEKL. This CDR3 reads CASSQGGVNTGELFF. The CDR3 bases are TGCGCCAGCAGCCAAGGCGGGGTGAACACCGGGGAGCTGTTTTTT.

V is TRBV5-4 and J is TRBJ1-1, with 7 bases fitting TRBD1. Germline CDR1 is SGHNT and CDR2 is YYREEE (reference sequence). After removal of 0 bases from V and 0 bases from J, the junction contained 5 bases not matched to a gene. The CDR3 extends over 16 amino acids. The CDR3 DNA reads as TGTGCCAGCAGCTTGGGGGACAGATCCATGAACACTGAAGCTTTCTTT. Encoded protein: CASSLGDRSMNTEAFF.